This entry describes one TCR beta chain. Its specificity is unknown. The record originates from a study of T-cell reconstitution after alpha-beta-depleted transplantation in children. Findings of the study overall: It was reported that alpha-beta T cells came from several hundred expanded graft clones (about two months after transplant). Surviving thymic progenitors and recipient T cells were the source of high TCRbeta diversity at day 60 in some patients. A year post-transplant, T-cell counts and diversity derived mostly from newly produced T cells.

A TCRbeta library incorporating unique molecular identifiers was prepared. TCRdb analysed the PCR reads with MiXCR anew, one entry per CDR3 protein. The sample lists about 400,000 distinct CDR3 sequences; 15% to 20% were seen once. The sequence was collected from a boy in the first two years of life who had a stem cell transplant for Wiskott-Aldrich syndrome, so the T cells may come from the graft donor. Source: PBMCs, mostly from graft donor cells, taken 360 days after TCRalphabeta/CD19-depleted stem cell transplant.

The CDR3: CATISTGGTQYF. The DNA for the CDR3 is TGTGCCACAATATCCACGGGTGGGACCCAGTACTTC. The chain couples TRBV10-3 to TRBJ2-5; D remains unclear. V was clipped by 10 bases and J by 7 bases, with 16 bases between them. Germline CDR1 ENHRY, CDR2 SYGVKD. This CDR3 spans 12 amino acids.